This T cell receptor (beta chain) comes out of a study of beta chain features in type 1 diabetes. At the level of the study: When patients were set against healthy donors, age, gender and cell yields were similar. Overall study findings and caveats: For Type 1 diabetes patients, all four CD4+ subsets carried TCRB CDR3s that were moderately but significantly shorter.

Isolated RNA was reverse transcribed in full, so expressed TCRB transcripts were sequenced. Approximately 3.9 million reads per sample were averaged for naive, central memory and regulatory samples. The repertoire was sequenced with immunoSEQ multiplex PCR; TCRdb's copy has only in-frame clones and lacks some. The table lists under 350,000 clones, around 24% of them singletons, with more than 0.009% in the top ten. The germline V gene encodes CDR1 SNHLY and CDR2 FYNNEI. This CDR3 comprises 13 residues. The V gene lost 11 bases and the J gene lost 5 bases, with 18 bases spanning the gap. This clone was detected a few times. Antigen: not known.

The source is a woman under 40 with type 1 diabetes. Sequenced: naive CD4+ T cells from blood. This chain joins TRBV2 and TRBJ2-5; TRBD1 is a possible D gene (5 bases). The CDR3: CAGRGSPGETQYF. The CDR3 DNA is TGTGCCGGACGTGGCTCCCCAGGGGAGACCCAGTACTTC.